Shown below are 27 T cell receptor beta chains from a single sample sequenced in a study of Tregs in tolerant kidney transplant recipients. Sequencing was performed with immunoSEQ multiplex PCR; in TCRdb, only in-frame clones are kept and a portion is missing. The table lists around 48,000 clones. This sample comprised CD4+ T cells from blood, obtained before the transplant. The receptors were gathered from a human donor who received a combined kidney and bone marrow transplant.

Remarks on this clone: The observed sequence ends 3 residues before the CDR3 terminus, with the missing tail filled in from the germline J gene. The rearrangement links TRBV6-1 to TRBJ2-7, with 9 bases matching TRBD1. The V and J ends lost 4 bases and 1 base, in that order; junction bases with no gene match: 8. This CDR3 spans 16 amino acids. Germline V gene sequence: CDR1 MNHNS, CDR2 SASEGT. The CDR3 loop reads CASSGQGEISSYEQYF. The CDR3 bases that were read are TGTGCCAGCAGTGGACAGGGGGAGATTTCGTCCTACGAG.

As to this clone: The read gets to within 3 residues of the CDR3 end, and the germline J gene fills in the rest. The chain uses TRBV6-1 and TRBJ2-7; D gene unclear. Trimming stripped 2 bases from V and 4 bases from J, with 9 bases between. The CDR3 spans 13 residues. CDR1 is MNHNS, CDR2 SASEGT, per germline. The CDR3 sequence: CASSERRRYEQYF. The CDR3 bases that were read are TGTGCCAGCAGTGAAAGACGGCGGTACGAG.

The CDR3 protein is CASTARPQRIQQPQHF. The CDR3 bases that were read are TGTGCCAGCACCGCTCGACCACAGAGGATACAACAGCCC. The gene calls are TRBV6-2 or TRBV6-3 and TRBJ1-5; D unclear. From the germline J gene comes the end of the CDR3, since the read stops 3 residues before it. This CDR3 is built from 16 residues. The V gene lost 7 bases and the J gene lost 7 bases, with 23 bases spanning the gap. Germline CDR1 and CDR2: MNHEY and SVGEGT.

Comments on this clone: The sequenced fragment ends 3 residues before the CDR3 boundary, so the rest is inferred from the germline J gene. The rearrangement links TRBV11-3 to TRBJ2-7; 8 bases match TRBD1. This CDR3 contains 14 residues. Trimming at V came to 5 bases and at J to 5 bases, leaving 8 bases not matched to a gene. Germline assignment: CDR1 SGHNT and CDR2 YENEEA. Partial CDR3 DNA: TGTGCCAGCAGCCGAGACGGACAGGGAAACGAG. It specifies CASSRDGQGNE. The complete CDR3 reads CASSRDGQGNEQYF.

Details on this clone: The CDR3 end falls 3 residues outside the read, so it is completed with the germline J gene. The V and J genes are TRBV29-1 and TRBJ2-2, with a weak D call TRBD1 (5 bases). The length of the CDR3 is 11 residues. Per germline, CDR1 SQVTM and CDR2 ANQGSEA. The V end lost 7 bases, the J end lost 10 bases, and 13 bases lay between the germline ends. The chain's CDR3 is CSGGWETELFF. The part of the CDR3 DNA that was read is TGCAGCGGGGGCTGGGAAACGGAG.

Concerning this clone itself: The observed sequence ends 3 residues before the CDR3 terminus, with the missing tail filled in from the germline J gene. This chain joins TRBV7-6 and TRBJ2-3; the D is unclear. Germline V lookup: CDR1 SGHVS, CDR2 FNYEAQ. This CDR3 is 12 amino acids long. V was clipped by 4 bases and J by 4 bases, with 6 bases between them. Incomplete CDR3 DNA: TGTGCCAGCAGCTACTCTGCAGATACG. The encoded protein is CASSYSADT. In full, the CDR3 is CASSYSADTQYF. The whole variable domain, remainder taken from reference TRBV7-6 and TRBJ2-3, is GAGVSQSPRYKVTKRGQDVALRCDPISGHVSLYWYRQALGQGPEFLTYFNYEAQQDKSGLPNDRFSAERPEGSISTLTIQRTEQRDSAMYRCASSYSADTQYFGPGTRLTVL.

Comments on this clone: The CDR3 end is not reached by the read, which stops 3 residues before it; the germline J gene fills it in. The gene calls are TRBV20-1 and TRBJ2-1; 10 bases fit TRBD2. Germline-derived CDR1 and CDR2 are DFQATT and SNEGSKA (reference sequence). CDR3 length: 16 amino acids. The ends lost 5 bases at V and 2 bases at J; junction bases unmatched: 9. CDR3 in amino acids: CSAGPLLAGAYNEQFF. The sequenced part of the CDR3 DNA is TGCAGTGCTGGGCCTCTTCTAGCGGGAGCCTACAATGAG.

Note on this clone: The CDR3 is cut off 3 residues early in the read; its end comes from the germline J gene. The V gene is TRBV19, the J gene TRBJ2-2; tentatively, D is TRBD2 (5 bases). Germline CDR1 LNHDA, CDR2 SQIVND (reference sequence). Trimming removed 3 bases at V and 5 bases at J, with 10 bases between. The CDR3 contains 14 residues. The covered CDR3 bases are TGTGCCAGTAGTATTAGCGCACAGACCGGGGAG. As protein: CASSISAQTGE. The CDR3 reads in full as CASSISAQTGELFF. Based on the CDR3 plus reference TRBV19 and TRBJ2-2, the full variable domain is DGGITQSPKYLFRKEGQNVTLSCEQNLNHDAMYWYRQDPGQGLRLIYYSQIVNDFQKGDIAEGYSVSREKKESFPLTVTSAQKNPTAFYLCASSISAQTGELFFGEGSRLTVL.

The CDR3 is CASSFGLAKTDTQYF. The sequenced part of the CDR3 DNA is TGCGCCAGCAGCTTCGGACTAGCGAAAACAGATACG. The chain has TRBV5-1 and TRBJ2-3; 9 positions agree with TRBD2. The read finishes 3 residues shy of the CDR3 end, and the germline J gene is used to complete it. The CDR3 totals 15 residues. The V and J ends lost 2 bases and 3 bases, in that order; junction bases with no gene match: 4. The germline gives CDR1 SGHRS, CDR2 YFSETQ.

As for this clone: The CDR3 is cut off 3 residues early in the read; its end comes from the germline J gene. The J gene is TRBJ1-2, the V gene TRBV19; 9 bases fit TRBD1. V was clipped by 6 bases and J by 2 bases; unmatched bases: 4. Per the germline V gene, CDR1 is LNHDA and CDR2 is SQIVND (reference sequence). CDR3 length: 14 amino acids. The chain's CDR3 is CASRVDRGNYGYTF. Incomplete CDR3 DNA: TGTGCCAGTAGAGTTGACAGGGGGAACTATGGC.

As regards this clone: The read terminates 3 residues before the CDR3 end, so the remaining end is supplied by the germline J gene. The chain carries TRBV29-1 and TRBJ2-6, with 7 bases lining up with TRBD2. The CDR3 is made up of 16 amino acids. Germline values: CDR1 SQVTM, CDR2 ANQGSEA. J gave up 0 bases and V 4 bases, and 6 bases lay outside the gene matches. CDR3 sequence reads: CSVVGRTSSGANVLTF. The part of the CDR3 DNA that was read is TGCAGCGTTGTAGGGCGGACTAGCTCTGGGGCCAACGTC.

With regard to this clone: From the germline J gene comes the end of the CDR3, since the read stops 3 residues before it. The chain has TRBV5-1 and TRBJ1-3; D gene ambiguous. CDR1 is SGHRS, CDR2 YFSETQ, per germline. V was pared by 3 bases and J by 0 bases, with 13 bases between. This CDR3 has 16 residues. This chain's CDR3 is CASSSGSPSSGNTIYF. The sequenced part of the CDR3 DNA is TGCGCCAGCAGCTCGGGGAGCCCGAGCTCTGGAAACACC.

As concerns this clone: From the germline J gene comes the end of the CDR3, since the read stops 3 residues before it. The J gene is TRBJ1-5, the V gene TRBV5-1; D gene unclear. Trimming left V 0 bases short and J 3 bases short, with 10 bases between. Germline CDR1 SGHRS, CDR2 YFSETQ. The length of the CDR3 is 15 residues. Partial CDR3 DNA: TGCGCCAGCAGCTTGGAGGGCCGGTTCAATCAGCCC. Protein product: CASSLEGRFNQP. The full CDR3 reads CASSLEGRFNQPQHF.

Remarks on this clone: The read gets to within 3 residues of the CDR3 end, and the germline J gene fills in the rest. This chain links TRBV30 with TRBJ2-5; tentatively, D is TRBD1 (5 bases). The ends were cut back, 6 bases at V and 0 bases at J, with 14 bases in the middle. The germline CDR1 and CDR2 sequences are GTSNPN and SVGIG (reference sequence). CDR3 size: 14 residues. CDR3 bases read: TGTGCCTGCACCGAGGACATCAACCAAGAGACC. Translated: CACTEDINQET. The CDR3, in full, reads CACTEDINQETQYF.

Details on this clone: Coverage ceases 3 residues before the CDR3 finishes, and the germline J gene fills in the end. This chain joins TRBV7-2 and TRBJ1-3; no clear D gene. Trimming pared 4 bases from V and 1 base from J, leaving 8 bases between. This CDR3 has 14 amino acids. Germline-derived CDR1 and CDR2 are SGHTA and FQGNSA. The covered CDR3 bases are TGTGCCAGCAGCTCCCGGGGATCTGGAAACACC. Protein product: CASSSRGSGNT. The entire CDR3 is CASSSRGSGNTIYF.

On this clone itself: Coverage ceases 3 residues before the CDR3 finishes, and the germline J gene fills in the end. The V and J genes are TRBV30 and TRBJ1-2, with D perhaps matching TRBD1 (5 bases). Germline CDR1 and CDR2: GTSNPN and SVGIG (reference sequence). The CDR3 has 12 amino acids. The chain's CDR3 is CAWQGGVEGYTF. CDR3 DNA, as far as it was read: TGTGCCTGGCAGGGAGGAGTAGAGGGC.

Concerning this clone: Read sequence stops 3 residues before the CDR3 end, and the germline J gene provides the missing end. V gene TRBV20-1 combines with J gene TRBJ2-7; 7 bases align to TRBD2. V gave up 6 bases and J gave up 1 base; unmatched junction bases: 6. This CDR3 comprises 13 residues. The germline V gene encodes CDR1 DFQATT and CDR2 SNEGSKA (reference sequence). CDR3 bases read: TGCAGTGCCACTAGTAGCGGGTCCTACGAG. Protein sequence: CSATSSGSYE. The CDR3 reads in full as CSATSSGSYEQYF.

The chain's CDR3 is CASSLALVGSYNEQFF. The sequenced part of the CDR3 DNA is TGCGCCAGCAGCTTGGCCCTTGTCGGGTCCTACAATGAG. The chain combines TRBV5-1 with TRBJ2-1; D remains ambiguous. The CDR3 extends 3 residues past the end of the read, so its final part is completed from the germline J gene. This CDR3 comprises 16 residues. Germline-derived CDR1 and CDR2 are SGHRS and YFSETQ. The ends were cut back, 0 bases at V and 1 base at J, with 11 bases in the middle.

As to this clone: The CDR3 is cut off 3 residues early in the read; its end comes from the germline J gene. The V and J genes are TRBV7-2 and TRBJ2-7, with 9 bases that match TRBD1. Losses at the gene ends were 3 bases for V and 3 bases for J; bases not matched to a gene: 6. The CDR3 is 15 amino acids. Germline V gene data show CDR1 as SGHTA and CDR2 as FQGNSA. Partial CDR3 DNA: TGTGCCAGCAGCTTCTCGGACAGGGGACGCTACGAG. This sequence encodes CASSFSDRGRYE. The full CDR3 sequence reads CASSFSDRGRYEQYF.

For this clone: Read sequence stops 3 residues before the CDR3 end, and the germline J gene provides the missing end. This chain joins TRBV5-5 and TRBJ2-5; D call uncertain. Germline V gene sequence: CDR1 SGHKS, CDR2 YYEKEE (reference sequence). Trimming removed 3 bases from V and 0 bases from J, with 6 bases in between. The CDR3 loop spans 13 amino acids. The CDR3 sequence is CASSSLDQETQYF. Incomplete CDR3 DNA: TGTGCCAGCAGCTCGCTAGACCAAGAGACC.

As regards this clone: The read finishes 3 residues shy of the CDR3 end, and the germline J gene is used to complete it. This CDR3 is also generated by other DNA sequences in the sample. The V call is TRBV30, the J call TRBJ2-5; D remains unclear. The ends were cut back, 1 base at V and 4 bases at J, with 4 bases in the middle. Germline-derived CDR1 and CDR2 are GTSNPN and SVGIG (reference sequence). This CDR3 is 11 amino acids long. The chain's CDR3 is CAWSGGETQYF. The sequenced part of the CDR3 DNA is TGTGCCTGGAGTGGCGGAGAGACC.

A word on this clone: The read stops 3 residues short of the end of the CDR3; the missing end is completed from the germline J gene. The J gene is TRBJ2-5, the V gene TRBV2, with 8 bases identical to TRBD1. J gave up 4 bases and V 5 bases, and 12 bases lay outside the gene matches. The CDR3 has 16 amino acids. The germline V gene encodes CDR1 SNHLY and CDR2 FYNNEI. The CDR3 here is CASSPEWQGAGETQYF. CDR3 DNA, as far as it was read: TGTGCCAGCAGTCCTGAATGGCAGGGGGCGGGAGAGACC.

For this clone: Sequencing ends 3 residues short of the CDR3 end; the germline J gene provides the rest. The J gene is TRBJ2-2, the V gene TRBV18, with TRBD1 identical over 9 bases. J lost 5 bases, V lost 1 base, and 2 bases had no gene match. Germline values: CDR1 KGHSH, CDR2 LQKENI. This CDR3 has 15 amino acids. CDR3 in amino acids: CASSPQTGGTGELFF. The part of the CDR3 DNA that was read is TGTGCCAGCTCACCACAGACAGGGGGGACCGGGGAG.

Comment on this clone: The read ends 3 residues early relative to the CDR3; the germline J gene fills the gap. The chain carries TRBV19 and TRBJ1-5; D remains ambiguous. The CDR3 spans 12 residues. Germline CDR1 reads LNHDA; CDR2 reads SQIVND (reference sequence). V lost 5 bases, J lost 9 bases, and 11 bases lay in between. CDR3 sequence reads: CASSPDSSPQHF. The DNA read from the CDR3 is TGTGCCAGTAGTCCTGACTCGTCGCCC.

Concerning this clone itself: The read terminates 3 residues ahead of where the CDR3 ends, so the germline J gene completes it. The chain uses TRBV7-2 and TRBJ2-3; possibly TRBD2 for D (5 bases). Germline V CDR1 and CDR2: SGHTA, FQGNSA. V lost 1 base and J 6 bases, leaving 8 bases between the germline ends. CDR3 length equals 13 residues. CDR3 residues: CASSLGGWDTQYF. CDR3 DNA (partial): TGTGCCAGCAGCTTAGGAGGGTGGGATACG.

In regard to this clone: Coverage ceases 3 residues before the CDR3 finishes, and the germline J gene fills in the end. The rearrangement joins TRBV20-1 to TRBJ2-1, with TRBD2 matching 12 bases. The CDR3 spans 17 residues. CDR1 DFQATT and CDR2 SNEGSKA come from the germline V gene (reference sequence). Trimming cost V 0 bases and J 7 bases; bases outside gene matches: 10. Partial CDR3 DNA: TGCAGTGCTAGAGATCCGGCTAGCGGGAGGGCCGGGAATGAG. This sequence encodes CSARDPASGRAGNE. The full CDR3 protein reads CSARDPASGRAGNEQFF.

As regards this clone: The CDR3 end lies 3 residues beyond the end of the read and is filled in from the germline J gene. V is TRBV18 and J is TRBJ2-3; 11 bases match TRBD2. Germline lookup yields CDR1 KGHSH and CDR2 LQKENI. The CDR3 contains 16 residues. V shed 3 bases and J 3 bases; nucleotides not matched to a gene: 5. Here the CDR3 reads CASSPTSGSWTDTQYF. The sequenced part of the CDR3 DNA is TGTGCCAGCTCACCTACTAGCGGGAGTTGGACAGATACG.